The 24 T cell receptor beta chains reported below all come from one sample, sequenced in a study of shared clonotypes between healthy human individuals. Naivety among CD8 cells was defined by CD45RO negativity and positive CCR7 selection, thereby excluding terminally differentiated effector memory CD45RA+ cells. Using immunoSEQ multiplex PCR, the repertoire was profiled, and TCRdb retains in-frame clones only, with some absent. The sample has about 2 million clones; 85% to 95% are singletons. Sequencing was done on a sample of naive CD8+ T cells sorted from blood. Every receptor here comes from a man between 18 and 35 years old in good health.

This chain links TRBV9 with TRBJ1-2; 9 nucleotides align to TRBD1. This CDR3 is 18 amino acids long. The germline gives CDR1 SGDLS, CDR2 YYNGEE. The trim removed 0 bases at V and 3 bases at J, leaving 12 bases unmatched. The chain's CDR3 is CASSVDGQPGQGYYGYTF. In DNA, the CDR3 is TGTGCCAGCAGCGTAGACGGGCAACCGGGACAGGGCTACTATGGCTACACCTTC. The full variable domain, in which reference TRBV9 and TRBJ1-2 provide the parts outside the CDR3, is DSGVTQTPKHLITATGQRVTLRCSPRSGDLSVYWYQQSLDQGLQFLIQYYNGEERAKGNILERFSAQQFPDLHSELNLSSLELGDSALYFCASSVDGQPGQGYYGYTFGSGTRLTVV.

The genes are TRBV7-8 and TRBJ2-7, with D possibly TRBD2 on 6 matching bases. Germline assignment: CDR1 SGHVS and CDR2 FQNEAQ. With 5 bases removed from V and 2 bases from J, the gap between germline ends came to 13 bases. The CDR3 has 14 residues. The CDR3 protein is CASSQWEDAYEQYF. The CDR3 coding sequence is TGTGCCAGCAGCCAATGGGAGGATGCCTACGAGCAGTACTTC.

For this clone: Other DNA sequences in this specimen translate into the identical CDR3. This sequence joins TRBV10-3 and TRBJ2-5; the D gene is possibly TRBD2 (5 bases). This CDR3 is 12 amino acids long. Trimming removed 4 bases from V and 3 bases from J, with 6 bases in between. Germline CDR1 and CDR2: ENHRY and SYGVKD. The CDR3 loop reads CAISGGEETQYF. DNA for the CDR3: TGTGCCATCAGTGGGGGAGAAGAGACCCAGTACTTC.

Note on this clone: One junction end does not reproduce the germline sequence, and a read error may be involved. The V gene is TRBV7-7, the J gene TRBJ2-1; the D gene is possibly TRBD2 (5 bases). Looked up from germline, CDR1 is SSHAT and CDR2 is FNYEAQ (reference sequence). This CDR3 comprises 12 residues. The CDR3, as DNA: TGTGCTAGCAGCTTAGGAGGTTGTGAGCAGTTCTTC. Translated: CASSLGGCEQFF.

The chain joins TRBV5-1 to TRBJ2-1, with D unresolved. The length of the CDR3 is 13 residues. Per the germline V gene, CDR1 is SGHRS and CDR2 is YFSETQ. V gave up 2 bases and J gave up 8 bases, with 11 bases separating them. As DNA, the CDR3 is TGCGCCAGCAGCTTTTGGGGTGACGATGAGCAGTTCTTC. It codes for CASSFWGDDEQFF.

The chain joins TRBV9 to TRBJ2-1, with 8 bases that match TRBD1. Germline-derived CDR1 and CDR2 are SGDLS and YYNGEE. With 4 bases clipped from V and 7 bases from J, the junction kept 7 bases outside the gene matches. The CDR3 contains 14 residues. CDR3 in amino acids: CASSTWTGRNEQFF. CDR3 coding DNA: TGTGCCAGCAGCACCTGGACAGGGAGGAATGAGCAGTTCTTC.

V usage is TRBV5-1 and J usage is TRBJ2-7, with D maybe TRBD1 (6 bases). The CDR3 is made up of 14 amino acids. Germline CDR1 reads SGHRS; CDR2 reads YFSETQ. V lost 4 bases, J lost 5 bases, and 16 bases lay in between. CDR3 in DNA: TGCGCCAGCAGCCCCAGGAACAGGGTGGACGAGCAGTACTTC. Encoded protein: CASSPRNRVDEQYF.

This chain connects TRBV6-1 to TRBJ2-7; TRBD1 agrees at 9 bases. V lost 3 bases, J lost 1 base, and 4 bases stayed unmatched. The CDR3 has 15 amino acids. Per germline, CDR1 MNHNS and CDR2 SASEGT. Here the CDR3 reads CASSDMGQGSYEQYF. The CDR3 coding sequence is TGTGCCAGCAGTGACATGGGACAGGGTTCCTACGAGCAGTACTTC.

The V call is TRBV6-5, the J call TRBJ2-7; D possibly corresponds to TRBD2 (5 bases). Trimming took off 4 bases at V and 0 bases at J, with 7 bases between the two ends. Germline V gene sequence: CDR1 MNHEY, CDR2 SVGAGI. The CDR3 length is 13 residues. The CDR3 reads CASSWGASYEQYF. The CDR3, as DNA: TGTGCCAGCAGTTGGGGAGCCTCCTACGAGCAGTACTTC.

CDR3 protein: CASSQGGFRLAADTQYF. DNA of the CDR3: TGCGCCAGCAGCCAAGGAGGTTTTCGGCTAGCTGCAGATACGCAGTATTTT. The chain has TRBV4-1 and TRBJ2-3; tentative D call: TRBD2 (5 bases). Germline V gene lookup returns CDR1 MGHRA and CDR2 YSYEKL. The CDR3 consists of 17 residues. Trimming stripped 1 base from V and 4 bases from J, with 18 bases between.

The chain uses TRBV19 and TRBJ1-5; 8 bases align to TRBD1. V lost 6 bases to trimming and J lost 0 bases; unmatched junction nucleotides: 7. CDR3 length equals 16 residues. Germline lookup yields CDR1 LNHDA and CDR2 SQIVND (reference sequence). This chain's CDR3 is CASSALQGGSNQPQHF. The CDR3 DNA sequence: TGTGCCAGTAGCGCCTTACAGGGGGGTAGCAATCAGCCCCAGCATTTT.

The chain recombines TRBV5-6 with TRBJ2-5; D not certain. The DNA end is a closer match to TRBJ2-7, so the J assignment may be wrong. The germline V gene has CDR1 SGHDT and CDR2 YYEEEE. CDR3 size: 14 residues. The CDR3 DNA reads as TGTGCCAGCAGCTTGGTGGACGGCTCCTACGAGCAGTACTTC. As protein: CASSLVDGSYEQYF.

With respect to this clone: This sample also contains other DNA sequences that code for the same CDR3. The rearrangement links TRBV13 to TRBJ2-3; 9 positions agree with TRBD1. CDR1 is PRHDT and CDR2 is FYEKMQ in the germline V gene (reference sequence). The CDR3 is made up of 15 amino acids. V lost 4 bases, J lost 0 bases, and 2 bases stayed unmatched. In DNA form, the CDR3 reads TGTGCCAGCAGCTCCGGGACAGGGAGCACAGATACGCAGTATTTT. Protein sequence: CASSSGTGSTDTQYF.

The rearrangement uses TRBV7-9 and TRBJ1-2; D is undetermined. The V and J ends lost 1 base and 8 bases respectively, with 8 bases between them. Germline V gene data show CDR1 as SEHNR and CDR2 as FQNEAQ (reference sequence). The length of the CDR3 is 12 residues. The CDR3 bases are TGTGCCAGCAGCTTAGAGGCGGAGGGCTACACCTTC. Its translation is CASSLEAEGYTF.

The chain has TRBV6-5 and TRBJ2-5; 7 nucleotides agree with TRBD2. CDR1 and CDR2 (germline): MNHEY, SVGAGI. The CDR3 is 14 residues long. V was pared by 6 bases and J by 5 bases, with 9 bases of the junction left unmatched. CDR3: CASSRLAFGETQYF. The DNA of the CDR3 is TGTGCCAGCAGCCGACTAGCCTTTGGGGAGACCCAGTACTTC.

The chain uses TRBV2 and TRBJ2-7, with 9 bases fitting TRBD1. From germline, CDR1 is SNHLY and CDR2 FYNNEI. The CDR3 extends over 16 amino acids. V gave up 3 bases and J gave up 0 bases; unmatched junction bases: 6. In DNA form, the CDR3 reads TGTGCCAGCAGTGAGGGGACAGGGTATGCCTCCTACGAGCAGTACTTC. Encoded protein: CASSEGTGYASYEQYF.

The rearrangement links TRBV5-1 to TRBJ2-7; TRBD1 matches 11 bases. This CDR3 is built from 14 residues. With V trimmed by 5 bases and J by 2 bases, 3 bases remained unmatched. Per germline, CDR1 SGHRS and CDR2 YFSETQ. CDR3 DNA sequence: TGCGCCAGCAGGCCGGGACAGGGGGCCTACGAGCAGTACTTC. Protein: CASRPGQGAYEQYF.

The chain is built from TRBV30 and TRBJ1-2; D may be TRBD1 (5 bases). CDR3 length: 13 residues. Germline CDR1 and CDR2: GTSNPN and SVGIG (reference sequence). V shed 1 base and J shed 0 bases, with 6 bases lying between them. The CDR3 DNA sequence: TGTGCCTGGAGTGGGGACGCTAACTATGGCTACACCTTC. Its translation: CAWSGDANYGYTF.

V is TRBV2 and J is TRBJ2-1, with D possibly TRBD2 on 6 matching bases. The V gene's germline CDR1 is SNHLY and CDR2 FYNNEI. CDR3 length equals 11 residues. V was cut by 5 bases and J by 9 bases, with 8 bases left in between. DNA for the CDR3: TGTGCCAGCAGTTCCGGGGGTGAGCAGTTCTTC. As protein: CASSSGGEQFF.

V and J are TRBV30 and TRBJ1-1; 7 nucleotides match TRBD1. Germline CDR1 reads GTSNPN; CDR2 reads SVGIG (reference sequence). V lost 1 base to trimming and J lost 0 bases; unmatched junction nucleotides: 2. The CDR3 consists of 14 residues. CDR3 amino acids: CAWSAGQLNTEAFF. CDR3 nucleotide sequence: TGTGCCTGGAGTGCGGGACAGTTGAACACTGAAGCTTTCTTT.

This clone was seen more than once but under ten times. The V call is TRBV6-5, the J call TRBJ1-1, with a weak D call TRBD1 (5 bases). V was clipped by 0 bases and J by 0 bases, with 11 bases between them. The CDR3 has 16 amino acids. Germline CDR1 is MNHEY and CDR2 is SVGAGI. The CDR3 DNA sequence: TGTGCCAGCAGTTACTCACAGGTCCAAATGAACACTGAAGCTTTCTTT. This codes for CASSYSQVQMNTEAFF.

The chain joins TRBV27 to TRBJ2-7, with D possibly being TRBD1 or TRBD2 (5 bases each). The CDR3 covers 14 residues. Trimming removed 6 bases from V and 1 base from J, with 13 bases in between. Germline lookup yields CDR1 MNHEY and CDR2 SMNVEV (reference sequence). CDR3 residues: CASRPGRISYEQYF. In DNA, the CDR3 is TGTGCCAGCAGGCCGGGACGGATATCCTACGAGCAGTACTTC.

The genes are TRBV5-6 and TRBJ1-2; 7 bases match TRBD1. CDR1 SGHDT and CDR2 YYEEEE come from the germline V gene. CDR3 size: 16 residues. Unmatched junction bases numbered 9, after V lost 2 bases and J lost 2 bases. As DNA, the CDR3 is TGTGCCAGCAGCTTCGGGACATTGACAGGGAACTATGGCTACACCTTC. Protein: CASSFGTLTGNYGYTF.

V and J are TRBV2 and TRBJ2-2, with TRBD2 matching over 9 bases. CDR1 and CDR2 from the germline V gene are SNHLY and FYNNEI. Unmatched junction bases numbered 12, after V lost 3 bases and J lost 7 bases. CDR3 length: 17 amino acids. Here the CDR3 reads CASSDSRLAGYSGELFF. The DNA for the CDR3 is TGTGCCAGCAGTGACTCAAGGCTAGCGGGATATAGCGGGGAGCTGTTTTTT.